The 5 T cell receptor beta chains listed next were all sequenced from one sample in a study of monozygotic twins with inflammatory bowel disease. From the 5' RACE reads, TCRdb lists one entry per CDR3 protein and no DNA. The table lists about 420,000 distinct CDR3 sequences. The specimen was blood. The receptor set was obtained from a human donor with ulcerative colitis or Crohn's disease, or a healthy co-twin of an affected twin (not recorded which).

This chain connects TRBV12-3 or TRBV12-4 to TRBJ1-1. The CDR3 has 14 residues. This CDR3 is CASTKLPTYSEAFF.

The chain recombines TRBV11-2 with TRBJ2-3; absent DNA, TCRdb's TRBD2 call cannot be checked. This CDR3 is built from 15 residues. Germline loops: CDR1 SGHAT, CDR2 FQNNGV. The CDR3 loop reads CASSSGTSYTDTQYF.

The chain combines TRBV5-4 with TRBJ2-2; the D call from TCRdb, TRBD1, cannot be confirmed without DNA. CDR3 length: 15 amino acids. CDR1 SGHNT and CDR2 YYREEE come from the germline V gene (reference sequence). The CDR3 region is CASSSAGTATGELFF.

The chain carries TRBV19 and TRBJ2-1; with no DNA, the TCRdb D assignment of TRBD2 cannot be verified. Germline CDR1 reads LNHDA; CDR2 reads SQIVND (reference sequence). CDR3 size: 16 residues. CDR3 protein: CASSPRLAGRANEQFF.

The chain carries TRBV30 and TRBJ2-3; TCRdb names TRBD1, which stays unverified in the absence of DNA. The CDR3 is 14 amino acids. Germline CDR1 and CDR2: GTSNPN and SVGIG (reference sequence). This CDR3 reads CASLGRGSTDTQYF.